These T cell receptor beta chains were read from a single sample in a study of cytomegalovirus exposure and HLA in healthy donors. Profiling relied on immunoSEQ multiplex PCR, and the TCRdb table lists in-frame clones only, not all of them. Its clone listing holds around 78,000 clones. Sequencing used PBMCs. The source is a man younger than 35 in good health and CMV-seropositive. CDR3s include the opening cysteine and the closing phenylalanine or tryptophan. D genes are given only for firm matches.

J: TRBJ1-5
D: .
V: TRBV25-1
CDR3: CASSESGAQPQHF
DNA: TGTGCCAGCAGTGAGTCAGGTGCCCAGCCCCAGCATTTT

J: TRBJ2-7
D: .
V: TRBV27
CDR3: CASSPMGAIREQYF
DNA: TGTGCCAGCAGTCCTATGGGGGCAATCCGGGAGCAGTACTTC

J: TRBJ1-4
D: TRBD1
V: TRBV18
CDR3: CASSRGQENEKLFF
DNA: TGTGCCAGCTCACGCGGACAGGAGAATGAAAAACTGTTTTTT

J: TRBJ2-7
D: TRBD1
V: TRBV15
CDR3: CATGGQGFEQYF
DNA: TGTGCCACCGGGGGACAGGGGTTCGAGCAGTACTTC

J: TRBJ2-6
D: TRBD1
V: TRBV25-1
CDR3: CASSGDRPVSGANVLTF
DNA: TGTGCCAGCAGTGGGGACAGACCCGTCTCTGGGGCCAACGTCCTGACTTTC

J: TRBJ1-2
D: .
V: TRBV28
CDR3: CASSLLSTGAYGYTF
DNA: TGTGCCAGCAGTTTATTGAGCACAGGAGCCTATGGCTACACCTTC

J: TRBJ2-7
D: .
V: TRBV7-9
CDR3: CASSFRDTTTYEQYF
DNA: TGTGCCAGCAGCTTCCGGGACACTACTACCTACGAGCAGTACTTC

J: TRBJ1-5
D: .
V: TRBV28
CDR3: CASKSTSNQPQHF
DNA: TGTGCCAGCAAAAGCACTAGCAATCAGCCCCAGCATTTT

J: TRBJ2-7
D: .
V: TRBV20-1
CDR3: CSASSSYEQYF
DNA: TGCAGTGCTAGTAGTTCCTACGAGCAGTACTTC

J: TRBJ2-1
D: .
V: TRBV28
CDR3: CASSLSQNNEQFF
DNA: TGTGCCAGCAGTTTATCTCAGAACAATGAGCAGTTCTTC

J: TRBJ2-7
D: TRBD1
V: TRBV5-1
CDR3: CASRGQAYEQYF
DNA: TGCGCCAGCCGTGGACAGGCGTACGAGCAGTACTTC

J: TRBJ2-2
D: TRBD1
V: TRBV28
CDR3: CASSFFGQGSNTGELFF
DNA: TGTGCCAGCAGTTTTTTCGGACAGGGGTCTAACACCGGGGAGCTGTTTTTT

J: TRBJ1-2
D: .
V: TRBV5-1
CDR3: CASSREGRAPEDGGYTF
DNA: TGCGCCAGCAGCAGGGAGGGTCGGGCCCCTGAAGACGGTGGCTACACCTTC

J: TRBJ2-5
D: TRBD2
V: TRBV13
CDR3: CASSAGLAGVYETQYF
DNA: TGTGCCAGCAGCGCGGGACTAGCGGGAGTTTACGAGACCCAGTACTTC

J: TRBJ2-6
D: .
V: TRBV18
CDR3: CASSDTGGANVLTF
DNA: TGTGCCAGCTCAGATACTGGTGGGGCCAACGTCCTGACTTTC

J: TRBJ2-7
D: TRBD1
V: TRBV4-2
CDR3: CASSQLLGQGGDEQYF
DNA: TGTGCCAGCAGCCAACTGTTGGGACAGGGAGGAGACGAGCAGTACTTC

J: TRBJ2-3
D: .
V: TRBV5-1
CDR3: CASSSSSTDTQYF
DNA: TGCGCCAGCAGCTCCTCTAGCACAGATACGCAGTATTTT

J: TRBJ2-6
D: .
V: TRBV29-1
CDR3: CSVRSSGANVLTF
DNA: TGCAGCGTTCGGTCCTCTGGGGCCAACGTCCTGACTTTC

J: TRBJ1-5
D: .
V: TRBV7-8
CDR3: CASSPSGAGEPQHF
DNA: TGTGCCAGCAGCCCTTCAGGGGCGGGGGAGCCCCAGCATTTT

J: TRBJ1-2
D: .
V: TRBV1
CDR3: CTSSPYPGGLRPYGYTF
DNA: TGCACCAGCAGCCCCTACCCGGGAGGGTTAAGGCCCTATGGCTACACCTTC

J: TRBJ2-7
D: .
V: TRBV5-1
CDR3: CASSLSVRGTASFYEQYF
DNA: TGCGCCAGCAGCTTGTCGGTTCGGGGGACAGCAAGTTTCTACGAGCAGTACTTC

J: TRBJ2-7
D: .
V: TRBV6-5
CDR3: CASGDLTRVYEQYF
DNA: TGTGCCAGCGGTGACTTGACGAGGGTCTACGAGCAGTACTTC